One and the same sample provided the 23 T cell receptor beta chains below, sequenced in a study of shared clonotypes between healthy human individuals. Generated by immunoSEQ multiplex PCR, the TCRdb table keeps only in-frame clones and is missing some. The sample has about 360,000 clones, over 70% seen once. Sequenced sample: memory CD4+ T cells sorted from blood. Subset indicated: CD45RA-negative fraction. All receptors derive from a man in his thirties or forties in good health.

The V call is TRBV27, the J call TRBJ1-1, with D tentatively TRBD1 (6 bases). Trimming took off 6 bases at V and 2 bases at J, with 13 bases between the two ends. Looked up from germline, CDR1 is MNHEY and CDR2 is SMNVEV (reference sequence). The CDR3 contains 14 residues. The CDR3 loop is CASRLQGGNTEAFF. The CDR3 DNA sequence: TGTGCCAGCAGGCTACAGGGTGGAAACACTGAAGCTTTCTTT.

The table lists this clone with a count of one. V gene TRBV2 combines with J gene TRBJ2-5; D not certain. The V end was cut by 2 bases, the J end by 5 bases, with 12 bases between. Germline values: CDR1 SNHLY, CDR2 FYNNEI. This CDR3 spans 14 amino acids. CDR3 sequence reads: CASSELPGGETQYF. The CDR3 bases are TGTGCCAGCAGTGAACTTCCAGGCGGCGAGACCCAGTACTTC.

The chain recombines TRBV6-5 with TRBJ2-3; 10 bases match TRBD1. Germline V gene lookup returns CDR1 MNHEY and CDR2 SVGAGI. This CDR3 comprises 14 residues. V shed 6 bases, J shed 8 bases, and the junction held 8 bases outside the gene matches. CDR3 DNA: TGTGCCAGCAGGATGGACAGGGGGTGGGGTACGCAGTATTTT. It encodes CASRMDRGWGTQYF.

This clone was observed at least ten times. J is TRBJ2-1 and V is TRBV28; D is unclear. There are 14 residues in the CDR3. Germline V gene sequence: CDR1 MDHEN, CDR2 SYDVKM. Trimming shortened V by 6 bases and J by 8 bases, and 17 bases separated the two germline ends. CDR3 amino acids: CASSRRQPLDEQFF. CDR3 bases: TGTGCCAGCAGCCGTCGGCAGCCCTTGGATGAGCAGTTCTTC.

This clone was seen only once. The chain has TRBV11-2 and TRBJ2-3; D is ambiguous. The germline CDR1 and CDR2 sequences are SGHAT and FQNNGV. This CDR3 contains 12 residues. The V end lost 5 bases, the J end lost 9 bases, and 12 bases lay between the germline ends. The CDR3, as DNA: TGTGCCAGCAGCGAAGGCTCCGGAACGCAGTATTTT. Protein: CASSEGSGTQYF.

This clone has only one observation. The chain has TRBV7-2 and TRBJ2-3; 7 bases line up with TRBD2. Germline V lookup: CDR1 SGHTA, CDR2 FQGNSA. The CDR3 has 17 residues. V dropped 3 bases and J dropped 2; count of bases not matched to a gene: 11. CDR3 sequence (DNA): TGTGCCAGCAGCTTGAGGACCAGCGGGACCTCCACAGATACGCAGTATTTT. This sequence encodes CASSLRTSGTSTDTQYF.

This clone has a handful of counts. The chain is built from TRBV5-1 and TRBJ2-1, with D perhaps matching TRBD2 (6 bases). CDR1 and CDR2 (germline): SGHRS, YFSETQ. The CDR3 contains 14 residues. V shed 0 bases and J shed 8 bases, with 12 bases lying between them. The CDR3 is CASSLAGREDEQFF. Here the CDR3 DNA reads TGCGCCAGCAGCTTGGCGGGAAGGGAGGATGAGCAGTTCTTC. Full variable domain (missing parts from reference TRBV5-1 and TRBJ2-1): KAGVTQTPRYLIKTRGQQVTLSCSPISGHRSVSWYQQTPGQGLQFLFEYFSETQRNKGNFPGRFSGRQFSNSRSEMNVSTLELGDSALYLCASSLAGREDEQFFGPGTRLTVL.

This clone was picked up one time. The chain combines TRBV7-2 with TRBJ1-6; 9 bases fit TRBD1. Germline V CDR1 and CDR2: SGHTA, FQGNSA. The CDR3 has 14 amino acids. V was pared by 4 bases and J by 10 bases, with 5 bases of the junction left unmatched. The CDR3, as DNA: TGTGCCAGCAGCTCCAGAGACAGGGGGTCACCCCTCCACTTT. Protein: CASSSRDRGSPLHF.

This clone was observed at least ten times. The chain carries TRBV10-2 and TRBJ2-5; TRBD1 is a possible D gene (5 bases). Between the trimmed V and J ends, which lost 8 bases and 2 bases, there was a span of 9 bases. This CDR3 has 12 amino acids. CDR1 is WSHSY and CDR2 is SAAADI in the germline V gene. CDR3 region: CASRQIQETQYF. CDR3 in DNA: TGCGCCAGCCGACAGATTCAAGAGACCCAGTACTTC.

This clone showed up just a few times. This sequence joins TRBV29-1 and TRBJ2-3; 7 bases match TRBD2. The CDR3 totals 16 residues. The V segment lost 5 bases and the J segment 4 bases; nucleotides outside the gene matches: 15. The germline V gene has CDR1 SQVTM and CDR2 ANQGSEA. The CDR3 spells CSVRADPTGGPDTQYF. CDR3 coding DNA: TGCAGCGTTCGGGCCGACCCAACGGGAGGCCCAGATACGCAGTATTTT.

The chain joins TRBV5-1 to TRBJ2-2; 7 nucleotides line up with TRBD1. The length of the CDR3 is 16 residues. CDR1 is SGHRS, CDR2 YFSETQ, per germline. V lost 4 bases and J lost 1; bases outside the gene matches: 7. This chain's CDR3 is CASSQRGRGNTGELFF. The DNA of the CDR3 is TGCGCCAGCAGCCAGAGGGGGCGAGGGAACACCGGGGAGCTGTTTTTT.

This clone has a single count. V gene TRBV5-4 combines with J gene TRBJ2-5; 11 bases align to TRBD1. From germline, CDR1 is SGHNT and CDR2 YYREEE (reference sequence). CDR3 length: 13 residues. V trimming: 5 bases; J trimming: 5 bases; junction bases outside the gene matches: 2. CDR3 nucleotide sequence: TGTGCCAGCAGGGGACAGGGGGTGGAGACCCAGTACTTC. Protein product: CASRGQGVETQYF.

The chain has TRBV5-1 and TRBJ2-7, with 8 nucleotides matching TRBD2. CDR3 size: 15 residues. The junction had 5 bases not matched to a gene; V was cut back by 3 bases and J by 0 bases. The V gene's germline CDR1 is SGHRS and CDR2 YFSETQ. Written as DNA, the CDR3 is TGCGCCAGCAGCTCGACCGGACTAGCCTCCTACGAGCAGTACTTC. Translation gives CASSSTGLASYEQYF. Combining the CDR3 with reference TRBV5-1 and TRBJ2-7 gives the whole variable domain KAGVTQTPRYLIKTRGQQVTLSCSPISGHRSVSWYQQTPGQGLQFLFEYFSETQRNKGNFPGRFSGRQFSNSRSEMNVSTLELGDSALYLCASSSTGLASYEQYFGPGTRLTVT.

The CDR3 DNA sequence: TGTGCCAGCAGTTCAGTTGACTGGGCAAAGCGCTACGAGCAGTACTTC. Encoded protein: CASSSVDWAKRYEQYF. The chain joins TRBV28 to TRBJ2-7, with D uncertain. Germline V gives CDR1 MDHEN, CDR2 SYDVKM. This CDR3 spans 16 amino acids. V lost 4 bases and J 3 bases, leaving 19 bases between the germline ends.

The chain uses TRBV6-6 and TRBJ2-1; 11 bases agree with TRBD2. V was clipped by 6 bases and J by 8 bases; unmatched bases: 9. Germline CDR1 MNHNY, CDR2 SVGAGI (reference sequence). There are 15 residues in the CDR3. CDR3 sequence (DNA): TGTGCCAGCAGGGTAGCGGGAGGGCGTCCTGATGAGCAGTTCTTC. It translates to CASRVAGGRPDEQFF.

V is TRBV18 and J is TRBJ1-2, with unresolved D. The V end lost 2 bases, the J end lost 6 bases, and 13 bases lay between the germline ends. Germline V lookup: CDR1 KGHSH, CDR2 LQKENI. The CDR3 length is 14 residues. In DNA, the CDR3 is TGTGCCAGCTCACCATTCGGTTCGGATGATGGCTACACCTTC. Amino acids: CASSPFGSDDGYTF.

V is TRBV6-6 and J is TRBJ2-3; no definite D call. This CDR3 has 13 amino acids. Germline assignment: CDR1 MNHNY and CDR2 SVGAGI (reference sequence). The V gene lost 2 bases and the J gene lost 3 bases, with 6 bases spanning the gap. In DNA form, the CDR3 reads TGTGCCAGCAGTTACGTGGGGACAGATACGCAGTATTTT. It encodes CASSYVGTDTQYF.

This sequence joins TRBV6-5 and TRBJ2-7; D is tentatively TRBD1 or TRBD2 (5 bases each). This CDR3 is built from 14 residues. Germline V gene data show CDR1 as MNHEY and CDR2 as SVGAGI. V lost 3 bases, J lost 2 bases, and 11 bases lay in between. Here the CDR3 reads CASSYPGRPYEQYF. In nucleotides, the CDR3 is TGTGCCAGCAGTTATCCGGGACGGCCCTACGAGCAGTACTTC.

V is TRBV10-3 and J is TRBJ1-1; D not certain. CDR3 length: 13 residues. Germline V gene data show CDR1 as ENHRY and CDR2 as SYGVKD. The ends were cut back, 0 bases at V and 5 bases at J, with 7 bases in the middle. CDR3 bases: TGTGCCATCAGTGAGTCGCCCGGGACTGAAGCTTTCTTT. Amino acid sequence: CAISESPGTEAFF.

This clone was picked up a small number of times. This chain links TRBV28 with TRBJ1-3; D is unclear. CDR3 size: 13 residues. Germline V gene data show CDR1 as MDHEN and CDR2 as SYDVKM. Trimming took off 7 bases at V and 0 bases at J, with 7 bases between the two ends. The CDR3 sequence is CASKESSGNTIYF. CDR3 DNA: TGTGCCAGCAAAGAAAGCTCTGGAAACACCATATATTTT.

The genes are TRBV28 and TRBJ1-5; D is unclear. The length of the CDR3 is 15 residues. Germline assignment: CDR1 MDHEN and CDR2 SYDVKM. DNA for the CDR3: TGTGCATCTCGTGTAGGTGGTGGAGGCAATCAGCCCCAGCATTTT. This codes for CASRVGGGGNQPQHF.

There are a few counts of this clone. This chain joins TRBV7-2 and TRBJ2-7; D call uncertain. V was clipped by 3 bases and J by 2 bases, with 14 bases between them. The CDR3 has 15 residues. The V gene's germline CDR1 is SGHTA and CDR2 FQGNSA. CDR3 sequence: CASSFPVGRTYEQYF. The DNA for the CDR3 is TGTGCCAGCAGCTTCCCGGTTGGCAGGACCTACGAGCAGTACTTC.

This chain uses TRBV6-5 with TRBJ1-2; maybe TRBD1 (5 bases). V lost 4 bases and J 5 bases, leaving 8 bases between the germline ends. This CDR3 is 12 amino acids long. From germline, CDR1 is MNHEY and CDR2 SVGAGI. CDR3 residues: CASSSTVYGYTF. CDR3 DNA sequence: TGTGCCAGCAGTTCGACAGTTTATGGCTACACCTTC.